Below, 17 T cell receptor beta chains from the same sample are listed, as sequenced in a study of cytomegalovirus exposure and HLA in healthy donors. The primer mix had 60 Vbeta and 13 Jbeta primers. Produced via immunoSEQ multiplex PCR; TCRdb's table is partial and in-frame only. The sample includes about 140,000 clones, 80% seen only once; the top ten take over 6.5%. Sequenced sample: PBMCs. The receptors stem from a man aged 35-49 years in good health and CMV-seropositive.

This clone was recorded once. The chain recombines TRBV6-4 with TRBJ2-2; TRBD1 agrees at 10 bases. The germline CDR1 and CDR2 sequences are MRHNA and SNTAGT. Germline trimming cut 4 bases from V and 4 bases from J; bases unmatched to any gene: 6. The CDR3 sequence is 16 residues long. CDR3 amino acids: CASSGLGTGATGELFF. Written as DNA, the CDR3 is TGTGCCAGCAGTGGCTTAGGGACAGGGGCCACCGGGGAGCTGTTTTTT.

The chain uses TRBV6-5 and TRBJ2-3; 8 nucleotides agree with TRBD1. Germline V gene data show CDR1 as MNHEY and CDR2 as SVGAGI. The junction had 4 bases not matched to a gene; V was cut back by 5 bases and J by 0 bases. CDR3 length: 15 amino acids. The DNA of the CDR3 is TGTGCCAGCAGTGCGACAGGGGCTAGCACAGATACGCAGTATTTT. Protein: CASSATGASTDTQYF.

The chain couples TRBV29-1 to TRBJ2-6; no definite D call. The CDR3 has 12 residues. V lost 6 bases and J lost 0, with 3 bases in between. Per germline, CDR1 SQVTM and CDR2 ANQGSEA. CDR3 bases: TGCAGCGTGGCCTCTGGGGCCAACGTCCTGACTTTC. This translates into CSVASGANVLTF.

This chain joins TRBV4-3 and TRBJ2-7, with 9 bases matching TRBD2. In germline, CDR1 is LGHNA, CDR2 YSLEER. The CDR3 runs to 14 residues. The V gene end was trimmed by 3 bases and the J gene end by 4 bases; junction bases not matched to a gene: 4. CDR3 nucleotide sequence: TGCGCCAGCAGCCAGCTAGCGGGAACTTACGAGCAGTACTTC. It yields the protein CASSQLAGTYEQYF.

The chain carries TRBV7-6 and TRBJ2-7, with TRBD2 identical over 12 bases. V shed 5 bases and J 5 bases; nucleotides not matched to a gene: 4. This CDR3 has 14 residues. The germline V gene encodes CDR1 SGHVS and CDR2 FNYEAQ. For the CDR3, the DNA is TGTGCCAGCAGCCTAGGACTAGCGGGACACGAGCAGTACTTC. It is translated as CASSLGLAGHEQYF. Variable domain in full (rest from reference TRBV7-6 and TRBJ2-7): GAGVSQSPRYKVTKRGQDVALRCDPISGHVSLYWYRQALGQGPEFLTYFNYEAQQDKSGLPNDRFSAERPEGSISTLTIQRTEQRDSAMYRCASSLGLAGHEQYFGPGTRLTVT.

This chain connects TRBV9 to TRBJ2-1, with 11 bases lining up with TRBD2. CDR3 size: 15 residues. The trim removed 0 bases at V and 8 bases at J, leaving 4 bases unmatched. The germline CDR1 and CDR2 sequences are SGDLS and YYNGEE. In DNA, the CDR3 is TGTGCCAGCAGCGTAGGGACTAGCGGGTTAGATGAGCAGTTCTTC. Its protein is CASSVGTSGLDEQFF.

CDR3 protein: CAWSVGGQGGETQYF. DNA of the CDR3: TGTGCCTGGAGTGTAGGGGGACAGGGGGGAGAGACCCAGTACTTC. The chain carries TRBV30 and TRBJ2-5; TRBD1 matches 11 bases. From germline, CDR1 is GTSNPN and CDR2 SVGIG (reference sequence). This CDR3 comprises 15 residues. The J segment lost 4 bases and the V segment lost 0 bases, leaving 4 bases of the junction unmatched. Variable domain in full (rest from reference TRBV30 and TRBJ2-5): SQTIHQWPATLVQPVGSPLSLECTVEGTSNPNLYWYRQAAGRGLQLLFYSVGIGQISSEVPQNLSASRPQDRQFILSSKKLLLSDSGFYLCAWSVGGQGGETQYFGPGTRLLVL.

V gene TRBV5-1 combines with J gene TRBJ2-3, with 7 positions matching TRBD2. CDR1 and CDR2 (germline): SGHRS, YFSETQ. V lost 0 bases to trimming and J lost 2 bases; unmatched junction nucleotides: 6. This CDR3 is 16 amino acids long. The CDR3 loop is CASSLVSGGLTDTQYF. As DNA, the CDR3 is TGCGCCAGCAGCTTGGTATCGGGAGGTCTCACAGATACGCAGTATTTT.

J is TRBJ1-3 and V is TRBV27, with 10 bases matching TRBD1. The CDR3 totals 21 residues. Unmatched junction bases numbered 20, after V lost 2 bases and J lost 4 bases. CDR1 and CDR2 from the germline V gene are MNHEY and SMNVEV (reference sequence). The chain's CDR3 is CASSLVPPGQGIISRGNTIYF. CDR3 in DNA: TGTGCCAGCAGTTTAGTCCCACCGGGACAGGGGATTATCTCAAGAGGAAACACCATATATTTT.

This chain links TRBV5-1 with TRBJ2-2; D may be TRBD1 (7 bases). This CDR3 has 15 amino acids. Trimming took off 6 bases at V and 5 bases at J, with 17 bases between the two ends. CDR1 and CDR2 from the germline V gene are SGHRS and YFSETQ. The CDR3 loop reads CASTLRQGGTGELFF. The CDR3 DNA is TGCGCCAGCACCCTAAGACAGGGAGGAACCGGGGAGCTGTTTTTT.

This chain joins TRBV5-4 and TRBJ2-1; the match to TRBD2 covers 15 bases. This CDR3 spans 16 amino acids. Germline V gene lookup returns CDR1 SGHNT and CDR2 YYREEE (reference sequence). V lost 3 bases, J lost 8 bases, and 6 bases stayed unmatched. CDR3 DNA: TGTGCCAGCAGCTCGGAGGGACTAGCGGGAGGAGATGAGCAGTTCTTC. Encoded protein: CASSSEGLAGGDEQFF.

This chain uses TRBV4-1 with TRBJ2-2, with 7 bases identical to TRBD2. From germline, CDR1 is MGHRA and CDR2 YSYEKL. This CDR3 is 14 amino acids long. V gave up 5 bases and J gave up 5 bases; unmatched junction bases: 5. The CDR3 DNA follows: TGCGCCAGCAGCTCGAGCGGGGTAACCGGGGAGCTGTTTTTT. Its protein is CASSSSGVTGELFF.

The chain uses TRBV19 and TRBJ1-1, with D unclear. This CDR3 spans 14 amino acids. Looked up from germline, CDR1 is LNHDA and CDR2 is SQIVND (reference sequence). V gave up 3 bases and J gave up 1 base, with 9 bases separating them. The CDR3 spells CASSIRVGNTEAFF. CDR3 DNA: TGTGCCAGTAGTATTCGGGTGGGGAACACTGAAGCTTTCTTT.

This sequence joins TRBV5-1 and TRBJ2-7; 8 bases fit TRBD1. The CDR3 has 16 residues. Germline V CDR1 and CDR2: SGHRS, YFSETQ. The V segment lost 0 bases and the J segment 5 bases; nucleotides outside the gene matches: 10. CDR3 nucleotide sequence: TGCGCCAGCAGCTTGGCCAATGGACAGGGATGGGACGAGCAGTACTTC. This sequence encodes CASSLANGQGWDEQYF.

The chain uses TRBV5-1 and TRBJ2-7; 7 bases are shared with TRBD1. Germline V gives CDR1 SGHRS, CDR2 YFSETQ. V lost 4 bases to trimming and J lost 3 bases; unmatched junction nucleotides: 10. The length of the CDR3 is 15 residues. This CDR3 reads CASSPLQGIVYEQYF. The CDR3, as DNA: TGCGCCAGCAGCCCCTTACAGGGGATAGTCTACGAGCAGTACTTC.

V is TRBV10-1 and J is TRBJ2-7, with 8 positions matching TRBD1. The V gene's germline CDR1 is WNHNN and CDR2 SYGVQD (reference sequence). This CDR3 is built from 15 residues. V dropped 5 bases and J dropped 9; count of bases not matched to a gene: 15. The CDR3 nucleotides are TGCGCCAGCAGTCTCCGAGGACAGGGTCTTTTAGGGCAGTACTTC. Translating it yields CASSLRGQGLLGQYF.

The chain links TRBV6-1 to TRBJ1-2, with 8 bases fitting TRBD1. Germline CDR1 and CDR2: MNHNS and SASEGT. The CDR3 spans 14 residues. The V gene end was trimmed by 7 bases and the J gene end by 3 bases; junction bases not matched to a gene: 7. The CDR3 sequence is CASTPGDRYYGYTF. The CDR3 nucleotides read TGTGCCAGCACCCCAGGGGACAGGTACTATGGCTACACCTTC.